The entry below describes one TCR beta chain. Methods used by the authors: For nucleated cells, counts were estimated from reference gene primer amplification. Libraries were prepared by immunoSEQ multiplex PCR; TCRdb keeps only in-frame clonotypes and omits some of them. V and J calls and clone size are those listed in that table; D and trimming were worked out from the DNA. The sample shows around 97,000 clones, around 80% of them seen only once. The entry originates in a study of blood T cell repertoires in COVID-19. This CDR3 region has 16 residues. From germline, CDR1 is SGDLS and CDR2 YYNGEE. V lost 3 bases to trimming and J lost 4 bases, with 18 bases between them.

The source material was peripheral blood. This chain joins TRBV9 and TRBJ2-3; D possibly corresponds to TRBD2 (6 bases). The TCR comes from a man in his 70s with acute or convalescent COVID-19. The CDR3 DNA is TGTGCCAGCAGCGCCGACCCCGGGACTGGGGCAGATACGCAGTATTTT. Protein sequence: CASSADPGTGADTQYF. The full variable domain, completed using reference TRBV9 and TRBJ2-3, is DSGVTQTPKHLITATGQRVTLRCSPRSGDLSVYWYQQSLDQGLQFLIQYYNGEERAKGNILERFSAQQFPDLHSELNLSSLELGDSALYFCASSADPGTGADTQYFGPGTRLTVL.